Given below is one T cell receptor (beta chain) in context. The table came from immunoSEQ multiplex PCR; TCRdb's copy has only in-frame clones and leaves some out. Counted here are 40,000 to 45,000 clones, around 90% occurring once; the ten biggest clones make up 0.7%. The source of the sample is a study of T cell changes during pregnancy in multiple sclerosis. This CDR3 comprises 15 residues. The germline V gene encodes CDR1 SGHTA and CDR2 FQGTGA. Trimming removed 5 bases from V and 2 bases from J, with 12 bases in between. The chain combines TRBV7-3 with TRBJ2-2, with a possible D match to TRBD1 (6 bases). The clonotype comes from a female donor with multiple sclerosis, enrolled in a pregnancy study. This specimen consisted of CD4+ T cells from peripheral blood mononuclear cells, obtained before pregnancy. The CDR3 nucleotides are TGTGCCAGCAGCCCTCGACAGGCCAACACCGGGGAGCTGTTTTTT. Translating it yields CASSPRQANTGELFF.